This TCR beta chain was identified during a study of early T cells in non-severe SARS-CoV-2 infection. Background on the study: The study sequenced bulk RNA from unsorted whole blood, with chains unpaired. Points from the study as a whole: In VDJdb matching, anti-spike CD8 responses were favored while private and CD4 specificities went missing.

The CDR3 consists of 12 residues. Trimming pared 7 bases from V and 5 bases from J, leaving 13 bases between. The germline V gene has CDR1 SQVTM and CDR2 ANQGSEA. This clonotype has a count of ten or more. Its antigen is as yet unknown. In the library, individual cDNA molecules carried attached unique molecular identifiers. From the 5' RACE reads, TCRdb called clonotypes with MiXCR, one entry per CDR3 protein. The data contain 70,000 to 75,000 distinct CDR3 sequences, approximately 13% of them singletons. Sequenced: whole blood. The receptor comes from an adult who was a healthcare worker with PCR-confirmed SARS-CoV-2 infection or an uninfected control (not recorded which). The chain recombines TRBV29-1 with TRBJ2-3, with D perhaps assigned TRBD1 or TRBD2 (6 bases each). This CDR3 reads CSARGEGDTQYF. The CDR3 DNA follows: TGCAGCGCTAGGGGGGAAGGAGATACGCAGTATTTT.